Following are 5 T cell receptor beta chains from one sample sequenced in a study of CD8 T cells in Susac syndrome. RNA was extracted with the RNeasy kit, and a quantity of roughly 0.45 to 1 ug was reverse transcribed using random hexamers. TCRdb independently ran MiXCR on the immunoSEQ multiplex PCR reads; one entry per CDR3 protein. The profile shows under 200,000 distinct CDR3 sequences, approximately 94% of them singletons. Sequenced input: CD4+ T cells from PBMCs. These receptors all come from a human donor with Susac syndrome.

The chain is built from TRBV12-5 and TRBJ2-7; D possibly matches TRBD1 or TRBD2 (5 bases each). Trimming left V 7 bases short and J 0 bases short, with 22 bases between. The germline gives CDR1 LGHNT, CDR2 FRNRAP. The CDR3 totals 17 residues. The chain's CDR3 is CASVFPLAAGSSYEQYF. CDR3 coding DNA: TGTGCTAGTGTCTTTCCCCTGGCGGCAGGGAGCTCCTACGAGCAGTACTTC. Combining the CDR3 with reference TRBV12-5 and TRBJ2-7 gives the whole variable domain DARVTQTPRHKVTEMGQEVTMRCQPILGHNTVFWYRQTMMQGLELLAYFRNRAPLDDSGMPKDRFSAEMPDATLATLKIQPSEPRDSAVYFCASVFPLAAGSSYEQYFGPGTRLTVT.

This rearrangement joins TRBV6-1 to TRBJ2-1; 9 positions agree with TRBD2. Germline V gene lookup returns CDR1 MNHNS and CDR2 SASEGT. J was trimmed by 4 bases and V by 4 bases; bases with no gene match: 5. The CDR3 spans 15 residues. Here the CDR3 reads CASSVSGGRYNEQFF. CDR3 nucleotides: TGTGCCAGCAGTGTCAGCGGGGGGAGGTACAATGAGCAGTTCTTC.

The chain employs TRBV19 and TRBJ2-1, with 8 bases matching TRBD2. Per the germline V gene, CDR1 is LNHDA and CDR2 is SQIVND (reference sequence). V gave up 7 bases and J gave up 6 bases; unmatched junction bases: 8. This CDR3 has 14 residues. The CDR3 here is CASKPGLVTNEQFF. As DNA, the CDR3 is TGTGCCAGTAAGCCGGGACTAGTAACCAATGAGCAGTTCTTC.

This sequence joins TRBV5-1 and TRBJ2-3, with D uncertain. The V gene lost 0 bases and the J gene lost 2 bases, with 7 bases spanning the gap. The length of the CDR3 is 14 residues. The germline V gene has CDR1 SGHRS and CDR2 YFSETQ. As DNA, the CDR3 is TGCGCCAGCAGCTTGGGGGGATACACAGATACGCAGTATTTT. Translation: CASSLGGYTDTQYF.

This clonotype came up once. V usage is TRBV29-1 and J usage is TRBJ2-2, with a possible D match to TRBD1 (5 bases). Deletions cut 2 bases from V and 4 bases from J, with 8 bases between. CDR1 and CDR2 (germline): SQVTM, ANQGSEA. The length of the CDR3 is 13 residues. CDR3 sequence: CSVEWGPTGELFF. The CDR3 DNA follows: TGCAGCGTTGAATGGGGCCCCACCGGGGAGCTGTTTTTT.